The 14 T cell receptor beta chains listed next were all sequenced from one sample in a study of Tregs in tolerant kidney transplant recipients. Here immunoSEQ multiplex PCR was the method, and the copy in TCRdb shows in-frame clones only, minus some. Found here are about 50,000 clones, roughly 89% of them singletons; the top ten hold 15% to 17%. Related graft donors supplied nonmyeloablative bone marrow transplants, and mixed chimerism was transient. The specimen was CD8+ T cells from blood (PBMCs), collected 12 months after the transplant. The receptors here all came from a human patient who received a combined kidney and bone marrow transplant. Some T cells here may be from the graft donor.

The CDR3 region is CASTSPKTYEQYF. CDR3 nucleotides: TGTGCCAGCACAAGCCCAAAAACCTACGAGCAGTACTTC. This chain connects TRBV5-6 to TRBJ2-7; D call uncertain. The CDR3 sequence is 13 residues long. V lost 6 bases to trimming and J lost 2 bases, with 12 bases between them. Per germline, CDR1 SGHDT and CDR2 YYEEEE.

The rearrangement joins TRBV19 to TRBJ2-2, with 8 bases fitting TRBD1. Germline CDR1 reads LNHDA; CDR2 reads SQIVND (reference sequence). The CDR3 has 18 residues. The trim removed 0 bases at V and 5 bases at J, leaving 11 bases unmatched. In DNA, the CDR3 is TGTGCCAGTAGTATAGAGGCAGGGGGCGCCGAGGATACCGGGGAGCTGTTTTTT. Translated, it gives CASSIEAGGAEDTGELFF.

This clone was seen once. Other DNA sequences in the same sample also yield this CDR3. This chain joins TRBV27 and TRBJ1-1; the match to TRBD1 covers 7 bases. Germline V CDR1 and CDR2: MNHEY, SMNVEV (reference sequence). The CDR3 runs 15 residues. J gave up 3 bases and V 5 bases, and 9 bases lay outside the gene matches. The CDR3 nucleotides are TGTGCCAGCAGTCAGGGGGGCTTTTGGGACACTGAAGCTTTCTTT. Protein: CASSQGGFWDTEAFF.

This sequence joins TRBV7-7 and TRBJ2-2; D is unresolved. The CDR3 is 14 amino acids. CDR1 SSHAT and CDR2 FNYEAQ come from the germline V gene (reference sequence). Trimming took off 5 bases at V and 4 bases at J, with 11 bases between the two ends. CDR3 DNA: TGTGCCAGCAGCCCCATCGACTCCACCGGGGAGCTGTTTTTT. As protein: CASSPIDSTGELFF.

V is TRBV6-5 and J is TRBJ2-7, with TRBD1 matching 8 bases. The CDR3 spans 16 residues. Germline V gene data show CDR1 as MNHEY and CDR2 as SVGAGI. Trimming took 0 bases from V and 0 from J; bases not matched to a gene: 4. CDR3 in amino acids: CASSYSTGESSYEQYF. DNA for the CDR3: TGTGCCAGCAGTTACTCGACAGGGGAATCCTCCTACGAGCAGTACTTC.

This clone showed up just once. The chain joins TRBV5-1 to TRBJ2-5; unclear D gene. The DNA end is more similar to TRBJ2-7, so the J call may be wrong. Germline V CDR1 and CDR2: SGHRS, YFSETQ. The CDR3 has 11 residues. This chain's CDR3 is CASSDAGEQYF. DNA for the CDR3: TGCGCCAGCAGCGATGCAGGCGAGCAGTACTTC.

The chain carries TRBV7-8 and TRBJ2-3; 7 bases map to TRBD2. CDR3 length: 16 residues. V shed 1 base and J 2 bases; nucleotides not matched to a gene: 6. Germline V gene sequence: CDR1 SGHVS, CDR2 FQNEAQ. CDR3 in amino acids: CASSLEYGRSTDTQYF. The CDR3 DNA reads TGTGCCAGCAGCTTAGAGTACGGGAGGTCCACAGATACGCAGTATTTT.

The chain has TRBV9 and TRBJ1-2; TRBD1 matches 11 bases. With V trimmed by 3 bases and J by 5 bases, 6 bases remained unmatched. The CDR3 spans 15 residues. Germline V CDR1 and CDR2: SGDLS, YYNGEE. The DNA of the CDR3 is TGTGCCAGCAGCGGTTTCGGACAGGGGGCGTATGGCTACACCTTC. Amino acids: CASSGFGQGAYGYTF. Complete variable domain (other parts from reference TRBV9 and TRBJ1-2): DSGVTQTPKHLITATGQRVTLRCSPRSGDLSVYWYQQSLDQGLQFLIQYYNGEERAKGNILERFSAQQFPDLHSELNLSSLELGDSALYFCASSGFGQGAYGYTFGSGTRLTVV.

The chain carries TRBV6-5 and TRBJ2-7; TRBD2 matches at 8 bases. This CDR3 is built from 15 residues. Germline CDR1 and CDR2: MNHEY and SVGAGI. V lost 2 bases and J lost 3; bases outside the gene matches: 6. CDR3 sequence (DNA): TGTGCCAGCAGTTACATAGCGGGACCCCTCTACGAGCAGTACTTC. This encodes CASSYIAGPLYEQYF.

The chain couples TRBV11-2 to TRBJ2-7, with TRBD1 as a possible D gene (7 bases). V lost 2 bases and J 4 bases, leaving 15 bases between the germline ends. CDR1 and CDR2 (germline): SGHAT, FQNNGV. CDR3 length: 15 amino acids. Written as DNA, the CDR3 is TGTGCCAGCAGCTTATATTTCAGGGGGGATTACGAGCAGTACTTC. Its translation is CASSLYFRGDYEQYF.

The chain joins TRBV7-8 to TRBJ1-5; D might be TRBD1 (6 bases). CDR1 SGHVS and CDR2 FQNEAQ come from the germline V gene. This CDR3 has 14 residues. Trimming cost V 5 bases and J 2 bases, with 10 bases left between them. The CDR3 region is CASSDRQGNQPQHF. The CDR3 DNA follows: TGTGCCAGCAGCGATCGACAGGGCAATCAGCCCCAGCATTTT.

This chain connects TRBV9 to TRBJ2-2; 11 bases map to TRBD2. The CDR3 is 17 residues long. Trimming at V came to 2 bases and at J to 3 bases, leaving 6 bases not matched to a gene. The V gene's germline CDR1 is SGDLS and CDR2 YYNGEE. Here the CDR3 DNA reads TGTGCCAGCAGCGTTATTAGCGGGAGGGGGTACACCGGGGAGCTGTTTTTT. It yields the protein CASSVISGRGYTGELFF.

The genes are TRBV19 and TRBJ1-2; the D gene is possibly TRBD1 (6 bases). This CDR3 is 13 amino acids long. V lost 0 bases and J lost 6, with 8 bases in between. Looked up from germline, CDR1 is LNHDA and CDR2 is SQIVND (reference sequence). As DNA, the CDR3 is TGTGCCAGTAGTATAGAGGGACACCATGGCTACACCTTC. Translating gives CASSIEGHHGYTF.

V usage is TRBV13 and J usage is TRBJ2-1, with 13 bases identical to TRBD2. The CDR3 consists of 15 residues. The J segment lost 10 bases and the V segment lost 5 bases, leaving 8 bases of the junction unmatched. CDR1 and CDR2 (germline): PRHDT, FYEKMQ (reference sequence). DNA for the CDR3: TGTGCCAGCAGCCCACCGGGACTAGCGGGGTTCGAGCAGTTCTTC. Amino acids: CASSPPGLAGFEQFF.